These T cell receptor beta chains were read from a single sample in a study of cytomegalovirus exposure and HLA in healthy donors. The method was immunoSEQ multiplex PCR; TCRdb's version includes in-frame clones alone and lacks a portion of them. This table holds 150,000 to 200,000 clones, roughly 84% found once. The sequencing sample was made of PBMCs. These receptor sequences come from a woman under 40 in good health and CMV-seropositive. CDR3s include the opening cysteine and the closing phenylalanine or tryptophan. D genes are given only for firm matches. Clone size is shown for a subset of rows, as once, few, many or a class of expanded clone.

clone size | J gene | D gene | V gene | CDR3 protein | CDR3 DNA
NA | TRBJ2-3 | TRBD2 | TRBV5-1 | CASSSGLAVITDTQYF | TGCGCCAGCAGCTCTGGACTAGCGGTGATCACAGATACGCAGTATTTT
NA | TRBJ1-2 | TRBD1 | TRBV5-1 | CASSPDRSTVNYGYTF | TGCGCCAGCAGCCCGGACAGGTCCACGGTGAACTATGGCTACACCTTC
NA | TRBJ2-7 | NA | TRBV7-2 | CASSFQTLSPGEQYF | TGTGCCAGCAGCTTTCAGACATTGTCTCCTGGCGAGCAGTACTTC
NA | TRBJ1-1 | TRBD1 | TRBV27 | CASSSTGLNTEAFF | TGTGCCAGCAGTTCGACAGGGTTAAACACTGAAGCTTTCTTT
NA | TRBJ1-1 | TRBD1 | TRBV23-1 | CASSQSGGRAEAFF | TGCGCCAGCAGTCAATCAGGGGGCCGAGCTGAAGCTTTCTTT
NA | TRBJ2-5 | NA | TRBV30 | CALKTGWETQYF | TGTGCCCTTAAGACGGGGTGGGAGACCCAGTACTTC
NA | TRBJ1-4 | NA | TRBV25-1 | CASSGYSFEKLFF | TGTGCCAGCAGTGGCTACAGCTTTGAAAAACTGTTTTTT
NA | TRBJ2-7 | NA | TRBV27 | CASSLDGSGRVQHEQYF | TGTGCCAGCAGTTTAGATGGGTCAGGCAGGGTCCAACACGAGCAGTACTTC
NA | TRBJ2-7 | NA | TRBV2 | CASSPSYEQYF | TGTGCCAGCAGCCCGTCTTACGAGCAGTACTTC
NA | TRBJ1-5 | NA | TRBV28 | CASSSRQVLQPQHF | TGTGCCAGCAGTTCCCGACAGGTCTTGCAGCCCCAGCATTTT
NA | TRBJ2-5 | NA | TRBV4-1 | CASSQEGRGETQYF | TGCGCCAGCAGCCAAGAGGGCAGGGGAGAGACCCAGTACTTC
NA | TRBJ2-1 | TRBD2 | TRBV5-4 | CASSWGGERNEQFF | TGTGCCAGCAGCTGGGGAGGGGAAAGGAATGAGCAGTTCTTC
NA | TRBJ2-3 | NA | TRBV7-8 | CASSLGYSGRDTQYF | TGTGCCAGCAGCTTAGGGTATAGCGGAAGAGATACGCAGTATTTT
NA | TRBJ2-7 | NA | TRBV30 | CAWSNFAVYEQYF | TGTGCCTGGAGTAATTTTGCGGTCTACGAGCAGTACTTC
NA | TRBJ1-5 | NA | TRBV5-1 | CASSLLGHSNQPQHF | TGCGCCAGCAGCTTGTTGGGACATAGCAATCAGCCCCAGCATTTT
NA | TRBJ2-7 | NA | TRBV5-6 | CASSLLEPYEQYF | TGTGCCAGCAGCTTGCTCGAGCCCTACGAGCAGTACTTC
few | TRBJ2-5 | NA | TRBV4-1 | CASSHPISREGSETQYF | TGCGCCAGCAGCCACCCGATAAGCCGGGAAGGTTCGGAGACCCAGTACTTC
NA | TRBJ1-5 | NA | TRBV7-6 | CASSLTQDSYHQPQHF | TGTGCCAGCAGCCTCACCCAAGACAGTTACCATCAGCCCCAGCATTTT
NA | TRBJ1-2 | NA | TRBV2 | CASMRSSTSYGYTF | TGTGCCAGCATGAGGTCCTCAACCTCCTATGGCTACACCTTC
NA | TRBJ1-5 | TRBD1 | TRBV6-1 | CASSEGRGRQPQHF | TGTGCCAGCAGTGAAGGCAGGGGGCGGCAGCCCCAGCATTTT
NA | TRBJ2-3 | NA | TRBV19 | CASNGEEWGTQYF | TGTGCCAGTAATGGGGAGGAGTGGGGTACGCAGTATTTT
once | TRBJ1-1 | TRBD1 | TRBV5-1 | CASSDGQGDTEAFF | TGCGCCAGCAGCGACGGACAGGGGGACACTGAAGCTTTCTTT
NA | TRBJ2-7 | NA | TRBV30 | CAWSPPGGSFDEQYF | TGTGCCTGGAGCCCGCCCGGTGGGAGCTTCGACGAGCAGTACTTC
NA | TRBJ2-7 | NA | TRBV6-4 | CASSVVLRGEQYF | TGTGCCAGCAGTGTGGTCCTTCGAGGCGAGCAGTACTTC
NA | TRBJ1-1 | NA | TRBV30 | CVSRGSTEAFF | TGTGTGTCGAGAGGGAGCACTGAAGCTTTCTTT
once | TRBJ1-3 | TRBD1 | TRBV28 | CASSLGQYGNTIYF | TGTGCCAGCAGTCTGGGACAGTATGGAAACACCATATATTTT
NA | TRBJ2-3 | TRBD2 | TRBV2 | CASRRGLGQSDTQYF | TGTGCCAGCAGACGGGGACTAGGTCAGTCAGATACGCAGTATTTT